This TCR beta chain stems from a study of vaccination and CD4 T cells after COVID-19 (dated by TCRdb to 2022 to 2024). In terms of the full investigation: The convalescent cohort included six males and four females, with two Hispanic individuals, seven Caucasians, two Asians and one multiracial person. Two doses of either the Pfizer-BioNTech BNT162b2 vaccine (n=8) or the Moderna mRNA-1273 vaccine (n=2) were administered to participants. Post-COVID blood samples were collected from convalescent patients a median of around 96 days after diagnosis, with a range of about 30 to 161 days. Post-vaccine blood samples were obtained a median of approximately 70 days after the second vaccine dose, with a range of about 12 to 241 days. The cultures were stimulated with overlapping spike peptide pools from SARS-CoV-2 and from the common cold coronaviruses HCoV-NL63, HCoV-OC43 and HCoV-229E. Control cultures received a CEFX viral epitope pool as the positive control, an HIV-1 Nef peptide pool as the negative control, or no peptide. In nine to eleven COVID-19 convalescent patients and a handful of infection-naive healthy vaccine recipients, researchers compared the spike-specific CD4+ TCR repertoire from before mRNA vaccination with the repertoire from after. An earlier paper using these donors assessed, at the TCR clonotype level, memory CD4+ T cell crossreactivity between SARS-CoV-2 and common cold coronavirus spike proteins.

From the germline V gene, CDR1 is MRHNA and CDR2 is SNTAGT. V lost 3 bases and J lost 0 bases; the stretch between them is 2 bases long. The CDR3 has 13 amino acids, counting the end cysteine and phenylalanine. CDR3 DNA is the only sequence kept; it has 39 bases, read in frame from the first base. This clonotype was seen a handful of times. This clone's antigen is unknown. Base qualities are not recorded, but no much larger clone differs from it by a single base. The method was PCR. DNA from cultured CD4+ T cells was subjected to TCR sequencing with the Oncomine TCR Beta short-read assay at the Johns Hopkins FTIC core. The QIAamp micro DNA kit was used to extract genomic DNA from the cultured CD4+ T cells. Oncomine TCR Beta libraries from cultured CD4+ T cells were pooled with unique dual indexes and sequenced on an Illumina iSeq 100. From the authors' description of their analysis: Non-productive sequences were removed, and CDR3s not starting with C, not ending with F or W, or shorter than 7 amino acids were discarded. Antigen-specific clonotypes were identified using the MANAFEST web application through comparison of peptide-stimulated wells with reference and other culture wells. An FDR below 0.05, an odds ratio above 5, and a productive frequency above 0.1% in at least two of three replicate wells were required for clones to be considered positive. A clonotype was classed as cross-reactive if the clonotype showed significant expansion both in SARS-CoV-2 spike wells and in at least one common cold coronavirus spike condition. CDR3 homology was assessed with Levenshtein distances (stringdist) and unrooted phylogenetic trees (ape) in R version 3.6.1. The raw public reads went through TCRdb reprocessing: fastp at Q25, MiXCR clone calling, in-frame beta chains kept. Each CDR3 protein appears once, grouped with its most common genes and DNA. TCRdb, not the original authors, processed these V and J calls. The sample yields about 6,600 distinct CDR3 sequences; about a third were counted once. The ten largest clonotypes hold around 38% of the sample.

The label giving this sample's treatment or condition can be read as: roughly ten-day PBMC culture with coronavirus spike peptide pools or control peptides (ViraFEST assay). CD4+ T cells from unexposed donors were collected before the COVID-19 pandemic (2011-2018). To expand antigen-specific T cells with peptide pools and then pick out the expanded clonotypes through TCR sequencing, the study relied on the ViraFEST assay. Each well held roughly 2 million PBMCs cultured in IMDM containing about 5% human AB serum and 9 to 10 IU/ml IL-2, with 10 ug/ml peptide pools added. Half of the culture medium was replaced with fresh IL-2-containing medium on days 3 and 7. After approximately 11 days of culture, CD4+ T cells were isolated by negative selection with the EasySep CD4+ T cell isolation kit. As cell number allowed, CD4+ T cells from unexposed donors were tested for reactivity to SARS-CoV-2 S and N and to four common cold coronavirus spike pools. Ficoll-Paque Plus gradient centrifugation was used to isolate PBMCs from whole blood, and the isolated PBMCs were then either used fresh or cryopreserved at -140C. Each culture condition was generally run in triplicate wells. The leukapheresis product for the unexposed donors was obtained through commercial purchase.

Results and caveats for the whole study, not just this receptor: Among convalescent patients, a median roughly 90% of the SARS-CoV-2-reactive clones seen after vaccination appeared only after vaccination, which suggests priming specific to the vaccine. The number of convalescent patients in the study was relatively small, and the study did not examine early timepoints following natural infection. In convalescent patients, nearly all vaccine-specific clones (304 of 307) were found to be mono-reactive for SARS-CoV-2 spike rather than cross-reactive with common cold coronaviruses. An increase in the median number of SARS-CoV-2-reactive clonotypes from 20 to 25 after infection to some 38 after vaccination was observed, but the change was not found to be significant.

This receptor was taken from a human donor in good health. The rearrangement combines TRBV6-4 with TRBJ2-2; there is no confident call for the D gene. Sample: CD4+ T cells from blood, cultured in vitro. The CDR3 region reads CASSEANTGELFF. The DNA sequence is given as TGTGCCAGCAGTGAGGCGAACACCGGGGAGCTGTTTTTT.